The rows below give T cell receptor beta chains drawn from one sample of a study of blood T cell repertoires in COVID-19. Sequencing was performed with immunoSEQ multiplex PCR; in TCRdb, only in-frame clones are kept and a portion is missing. The sample contains some 140,000 clones, around 84% of which appear only once. The sequencing sample was made of peripheral blood. Receptors were obtained from a woman of 80 years or more with acute or convalescent COVID-19. CDR3s include the opening cysteine and the closing phenylalanine or tryptophan. Fields, in order: J gene, V gene, D gene, clone size, CDR3 protein, CDR3 DNA. A D gene is named only where the DNA matches it firmly. Clone size is not always given. Where it is, it says once, few, many or a class for expanded clones.

j_call: TRBJ2-5
v_call: TRBV24-1
d_call: .
clone_size: .
cdr3_aa: CATSDLSSGQETQYF
cdr3_nt: TGTGCCACCAGTGATTTAAGTAGCGGCCAAGAGACCCAGTACTTC

j_call: TRBJ2-7
v_call: TRBV3-1/TRBV3-2
d_call: TRBD1
clone_size: .
cdr3_aa: CASSHRQGPLYEQYF
cdr3_nt: TGTGCCAGCAGCCACAGACAGGGGCCGCTCTACGAGCAGTACTTC

j_call: TRBJ2-7
v_call: TRBV2
d_call: .
clone_size: .
cdr3_aa: CASTTEYEQYF
cdr3_nt: TGTGCCAGCACGACAGAGTACGAGCAGTACTTC

j_call: TRBJ2-7
v_call: TRBV30
d_call: .
clone_size: .
cdr3_aa: CAWTPRGGQNYEQYF
cdr3_nt: TGTGCCTGGACCCCTAGGGGGGGACAAAACTACGAGCAGTACTTC

j_call: TRBJ1-6
v_call: TRBV2
d_call: TRBD1
clone_size: few
cdr3_aa: CASSRDRSSYNSPLHF
cdr3_nt: TGTGCCAGCAGCCGGGACAGGTCCTCCTATAATTCACCCCTCCACTTT

j_call: TRBJ2-5
v_call: TRBV10-3
d_call: .
clone_size: .
cdr3_aa: CAIGHPSQETQYF
cdr3_nt: TGTGCCATCGGACACCCCAGTCAAGAGACCCAGTACTTC

j_call: TRBJ1-2
v_call: TRBV6-5
d_call: TRBD1
clone_size: few
cdr3_aa: CASSATGDYGYTF
cdr3_nt: TGTGCCAGCAGCGCTACAGGGGACTATGGCTACACCTTC

j_call: TRBJ2-7
v_call: TRBV29-1
d_call: TRBD2
clone_size: .
cdr3_aa: CSVVGLAGARSYEQYF
cdr3_nt: TGCAGCGTTGTGGGACTAGCGGGAGCCCGCTCCTACGAGCAGTACTTC

j_call: TRBJ1-2
v_call: TRBV30
d_call: TRBD1
clone_size: .
cdr3_aa: CACKRPGGIIDYGYTF
cdr3_nt: TGTGCCTGCAAACGCCCAGGGGGCATCATAGACTATGGCTACACCTTC

j_call: TRBJ2-7
v_call: TRBV7-2
d_call: .
clone_size: .
cdr3_aa: CASSFQAHEQYF
cdr3_nt: TGTGCCAGCAGCTTTCAGGCGCACGAGCAGTACTTC

j_call: TRBJ2-7
v_call: TRBV6-5
d_call: .
clone_size: .
cdr3_aa: CASSYRGGGRSYEQYF
cdr3_nt: TGTGCCAGCAGTTATCGTGGTGGAGGGCGGTCCTACGAGCAGTACTTC

j_call: TRBJ1-5
v_call: TRBV29-1
d_call: TRBD1
clone_size: .
cdr3_aa: CSVATGVGQPQHF
cdr3_nt: TGCAGCGTTGCAACAGGGGTGGGACAGCCCCAGCATTTT

j_call: TRBJ1-2
v_call: TRBV9
d_call: TRBD1
clone_size: .
cdr3_aa: CASGGVTGENYGYTF
cdr3_nt: TGTGCCAGCGGCGGGGTGACAGGGGAAAACTATGGCTACACCTTC

j_call: TRBJ2-1
v_call: TRBV7-2
d_call: TRBD2
clone_size: .
cdr3_aa: CASSLGSFPGGPTNEQFF
cdr3_nt: TGTGCCAGCAGCTTGGGGTCCTTTCCGGGAGGGCCTACGAATGAGCAGTTCTTC

j_call: TRBJ2-2
v_call: TRBV18
d_call: .
clone_size: .
cdr3_aa: CASSPDKGDPDTGELFF
cdr3_nt: TGTGCCAGCTCACCAGACAAGGGGGATCCGGACACCGGGGAGCTGTTTTTT

j_call: TRBJ1-1
v_call: TRBV6-1
d_call: .
clone_size: .
cdr3_aa: CASSESLNTEAFF
cdr3_nt: TGTGCCAGCAGTGAAAGCCTGAACACTGAAGCTTTCTTT

j_call: TRBJ2-5
v_call: TRBV11-2
d_call: .
clone_size: .
cdr3_aa: CASRAAQETQYF
cdr3_nt: TGTGCCAGCAGGGCCGCTCAAGAGACCCAGTACTTC

j_call: TRBJ2-7
v_call: TRBV4-3
d_call: .
clone_size: .
cdr3_aa: CASSQEWQGGSYEQYF
cdr3_nt: TGCGCCAGCAGCCAAGAATGGCAGGGGGGTTCCTACGAGCAGTACTTC

j_call: TRBJ2-7
v_call: TRBV7-9
d_call: .
clone_size: .
cdr3_aa: CASSPGTDEQYF
cdr3_nt: TGTGCCAGCAGTCCCGGTACGGACGAGCAGTACTTC

j_call: TRBJ1-1
v_call: TRBV3-1/TRBV3-2
d_call: .
clone_size: .
cdr3_aa: CASSQDLWNTEAFF
cdr3_nt: TGTGCCAGCAGCCAAGATTTATGGAACACTGAAGCTTTCTTT

j_call: TRBJ1-1
v_call: TRBV29-1
d_call: .
clone_size: .
cdr3_aa: CSVEVAMNTEAFF
cdr3_nt: TGCAGCGTTGAAGTAGCAATGAACACTGAAGCTTTCTTT

j_call: TRBJ2-7
v_call: TRBV18
d_call: TRBD2
clone_size: .
cdr3_aa: CASSPRELLAGDGEQYF
cdr3_nt: TGTGCCAGCTCACCCCGAGAGCTCCTAGCGGGAGACGGCGAGCAGTACTTC

j_call: TRBJ2-2
v_call: TRBV7-9
d_call: TRBD2
clone_size: .
cdr3_aa: CASSSLAGGGTGELFF
cdr3_nt: TGTGCCAGCAGTTCACTAGCGGGAGGTGGCACCGGGGAGCTGTTTTTT

j_call: TRBJ2-7
v_call: TRBV5-1
d_call: TRBD2
clone_size: .
cdr3_aa: CASSSGLAGGGSYEQYF
cdr3_nt: TGCGCCAGCTCAAGCGGACTAGCGGGAGGAGGCTCCTACGAGCAGTACTTC

j_call: TRBJ1-1
v_call: TRBV4-3
d_call: .
clone_size: .
cdr3_aa: CASSQIVRDTEAFF
cdr3_nt: TGCGCCAGCAGCCAAATCGTCAGGGACACTGAAGCTTTCTTT

j_call: TRBJ2-5
v_call: TRBV9
d_call: .
clone_size: .
cdr3_aa: CASSVEGQALETQYF
cdr3_nt: TGTGCCAGCAGCGTGGAGGGGCAGGCCCTTGAGACCCAGTACTTC

j_call: TRBJ2-5
v_call: TRBV27
d_call: .
clone_size: few
cdr3_aa: CASSPHTGSGRGTQYF
cdr3_nt: TGTGCCAGCAGTCCCCATACAGGGTCCGGTCGGGGGACCCAGTACTTC

j_call: TRBJ1-3
v_call: TRBV9
d_call: .
clone_size: .
cdr3_aa: CASSVGSSGNTIYF
cdr3_nt: TGTGCCAGCAGCGTAGGGAGCTCTGGAAACACCATATATTTT

j_call: TRBJ2-1
v_call: TRBV2
d_call: TRBD1
clone_size: .
cdr3_aa: CAGRAGTGGNEQFF
cdr3_nt: TGTGCCGGACGCGCCGGGACAGGGGGCAATGAGCAGTTCTTC